These 18 T cell receptor beta chains originate from one sample sequenced in a study of cytomegalovirus exposure and HLA in healthy donors. The primer mix had 60 Vbeta and 13 Jbeta primers. The table came from immunoSEQ multiplex PCR; TCRdb's copy has only in-frame clones and leaves some out. The sample holds about 170,000 clones. The sequencing sample was made of PBMCs. Every receptor here comes from a woman aged 18-29 years in good health and CMV-seropositive.

This sequence joins TRBV9 and TRBJ2-7, with TRBD2 as a possible D gene (6 bases). Germline-derived CDR1 and CDR2 are SGDLS and YYNGEE. This CDR3 is 13 amino acids long. V lost 0 bases and J lost 5, with 9 bases in between. The chain's CDR3 is CASSVALADEQYF. The DNA of the CDR3 is TGTGCCAGCAGCGTAGCTTTAGCGGACGAGCAGTACTTC.

V usage is TRBV11-2 and J usage is TRBJ1-1; 7 bases line up with TRBD1. The V segment lost 1 base and the J segment 4 bases; nucleotides outside the gene matches: 6. Germline V gives CDR1 SGHAT, CDR2 FQNNGV. The CDR3 spans 15 residues. In DNA form, the CDR3 reads TGTGCCAGCAGCTTAGGGACAGGCGCGGGCACTGAAGCTTTCTTT. Its protein is CASSLGTGAGTEAFF.

The chain is built from TRBV4-2 and TRBJ1-1; D possibly corresponds to TRBD1 (5 bases). The ends were cut back, 0 bases at V and 3 bases at J, with 11 bases in the middle. Germline V lookup: CDR1 LGHNA, CDR2 YNFKEQ. This CDR3 region has 15 residues. CDR3 sequence reads: CASSQDPRVHTEAFF. In DNA, the CDR3 is TGTGCCAGCAGCCAAGATCCCAGGGTGCACACTGAAGCTTTCTTT.

The CDR3 sequence: CASSLSRASGYSHYEQYF. The CDR3 region has the DNA TGCGCCAGCAGCTTGAGTAGGGCTAGCGGGTATAGCCACTACGAGCAGTACTTC. This sequence joins TRBV5-1 and TRBJ2-5, with 8 bases fitting TRBD2. Gene TRBJ2-7 matches the end of the DNA better, so the J call may be wrong. Germline V CDR1 and CDR2: SGHRS, YFSETQ. The CDR3 loop spans 18 amino acids.

This chain connects TRBV27 to TRBJ1-2; a possible D gene is TRBD1 (5 bases). CDR1 is MNHEY, CDR2 SMNVEV, per germline (reference sequence). This CDR3 spans 14 amino acids. Deletions cut 6 bases from V and 5 bases from J, with 16 bases between. This CDR3 reads CASRTHGGTYGYTF. The CDR3 DNA sequence: TGTGCCAGCAGAACGCATGGGGGGACTTATGGCTACACCTTC.

V gene TRBV19 combines with J gene TRBJ1-1, with D uncertain. Between the trimmed V and J ends, which lost 6 bases and 1 base, there was a span of 21 bases. Germline loops: CDR1 LNHDA, CDR2 SQIVND (reference sequence). The CDR3 is 17 residues long. For the CDR3, the DNA is TGTGCCAGTAGCGCTGGACGTCGGACCGAGGGGAACACTGAAGCTTTCTTT. It codes for CASSAGRRTEGNTEAFF.

The chain combines TRBV5-6 with TRBJ1-5; the D gene is possibly TRBD1 (5 bases). This CDR3 region has 16 residues. CDR1 and CDR2 from the germline V gene are SGHDT and YYEEEE. The V end lost 0 bases, the J end lost 6 bases, and 16 bases lay between the germline ends. The CDR3 spells CASSLGSQAGGQPQHF. As DNA, the CDR3 is TGTGCCAGCAGCTTGGGGTCACAGGCCGGTGGTCAGCCCCAGCATTTT.

The chain links TRBV7-6 to TRBJ1-2; D is possibly TRBD1 (6 bases). V was shortened by 5 bases and J by 4 bases, with 14 bases between the two germline ends. Germline loops: CDR1 SGHVS, CDR2 FNYEAQ. The CDR3 totals 14 residues. The CDR3 DNA reads as TGTGCCAGCAGCCCGACGGGGGGCGGCTATGGCTACACCTTC. Translated: CASSPTGGGYGYTF.

This chain joins TRBV5-1 and TRBJ2-5; D perhaps matches TRBD1 (5 bases). CDR1 SGHRS and CDR2 YFSETQ come from the germline V gene. V shed 1 base and J shed 4 bases, with 11 bases lying between them. The CDR3 runs 14 residues. Written as DNA, the CDR3 is TGCGCCAGCAGCTTGACAGGCTCGGGAGAGACCCAGTACTTC. Protein product: CASSLTGSGETQYF.

The chain's CDR3 is CASSLDSVWTEQYF. The CDR3 nucleotides read TGTGCCAGCAGCTTGGACAGTGTCTGGACCGAGCAGTACTTC. The V and J genes are TRBV7-2 and TRBJ2-7; a possible D gene is TRBD1 (6 bases). V was cut by 3 bases and J by 6 bases, with 15 bases left in between. The CDR3 extends over 14 amino acids. Per the germline V gene, CDR1 is SGHTA and CDR2 is FQGNSA.

The V and J genes are TRBV19 and TRBJ2-1, with 10 positions matching TRBD2. The CDR3 covers 12 residues. CDR1 is LNHDA, CDR2 SQIVND, per germline (reference sequence). Trimming took 9 bases from V and 9 from J; bases not matched to a gene: 5. Here the CDR3 reads CASARLAGEQFF. CDR3 nucleotide sequence: TGTGCCAGCGCTCGACTAGCGGGTGAGCAGTTCTTC.

The genes are TRBV4-2 and TRBJ2-2; D not certain. CDR1 LGHNA and CDR2 YNFKEQ come from the germline V gene. Trimming removed 4 bases at V and 1 base at J, with 7 bases between. The CDR3 has 14 amino acids. CDR3 region: CASSPRGNTGELFF. For the CDR3, the DNA is TGTGCCAGCAGCCCCCGCGGGAACACCGGGGAGCTGTTTTTT.

This chain uses TRBV4-2 with TRBJ2-1; the match to TRBD2 covers 11 bases. CDR1 LGHNA and CDR2 YNFKEQ come from the germline V gene. J lost 7 bases, V lost 1 base, and 6 bases had no gene match. This CDR3 has 16 amino acids. The CDR3 nucleotides read TGTGCCAGCAGCCAAGTTGGGAGACTAGCGGGGAATGAGCAGTTCTTC. Translating gives CASSQVGRLAGNEQFF.

The V call is TRBV9, the J call TRBJ1-2, with 8 nucleotides matching TRBD1. Germline V lookup: CDR1 SGDLS, CDR2 YYNGEE. J was trimmed by 8 bases and V by 3 bases; bases with no gene match: 12. The CDR3 runs 15 residues. The CDR3 spells CASSDSLRGQGGYTF. CDR3 DNA: TGTGCCAGCAGCGACTCGCTCAGGGGGCAGGGAGGCTACACCTTC.

The rearrangement joins TRBV7-9 to TRBJ2-3, with D perhaps matching TRBD1 (6 bases). The V end lost 5 bases, the J end lost 0 bases, and 15 bases lay between the germline ends. The CDR3 runs to 16 residues. The germline gives CDR1 SEHNR, CDR2 FQNEAQ (reference sequence). CDR3 amino acids: CASSLGDIPSTDTQYF. The DNA of the CDR3 is TGTGCCAGCAGCCTTGGGGACATTCCTAGCACAGATACGCAGTATTTT. Full variable domain (outside the CDR3, taken from reference TRBV7-9 and TRBJ2-3): DTGVSQNPRHKITKRGQNVTFRCDPISEHNRLYWYRQTLGQGPEFLTYFQNEAQLEKSRLLSDRFSAERPKGSFSTLEIQRTEQGDSAMYLCASSLGDIPSTDTQYFGPGTRLTVL.

The chain has TRBV11-2 and TRBJ2-5; weak D call: TRBD2 (5 bases). Between the trimmed V and J ends, which lost 0 bases and 1 base, there was a span of 15 bases. The CDR3 has 17 amino acids. Germline V gives CDR1 SGHAT, CDR2 FQNNGV. The CDR3 nucleotides read TGTGCCAGCAGCTTAGAATTCGGGCGGGTTCTCCAAGAGACCCAGTACTTC. This translates into CASSLEFGRVLQETQYF.

The gene calls are TRBV29-1 and TRBJ2-3, with TRBD2 matching 7 bases. The CDR3 runs to 14 residues. Losses at the gene ends were 1 base for V and 2 bases for J; bases not matched to a gene: 3. Germline V CDR1 and CDR2: SQVTM, ANQGSEA. For the CDR3, the DNA is TGCAGCGTTGAAGGAGCGGGGCCCACAGATACGCAGTATTTT. Translated, it gives CSVEGAGPTDTQYF.

The chain employs TRBV7-2 and TRBJ1-1; D gene unclear. The CDR3 is 14 amino acids. Germline V gives CDR1 SGHTA, CDR2 FQGNSA. Trimming removed 5 bases at V and 3 bases at J, with 13 bases between. CDR3 coding DNA: TGTGCCAGCAGCCTCCGGGTGTGGGACACTGAAGCTTTCTTT. Its protein product is CASSLRVWDTEAFF.